Sequencing of this T cell receptor (beta chain) was carried out in a study of PD-1 blockade in mismatch repair-deficient tumors. Study outcomes and limitations: Rapid post-treatment expansion, then contraction, generally preceding radiologic response, marked tumor-resident clones.

Germline assignment: CDR1 SEHNR and CDR2 FQNEAQ (reference sequence). The CDR3 contains 19 residues. With respect to this clone: Antigen: not known. Sequence at one end of the junction differs from germline and may be a read error. The sample has other DNA sequences that encode this CDR3 too.

The repertoire was sequenced with immunoSEQ multiplex PCR; TCRdb's copy has only in-frame clones and lacks some. Of over 100,000 clones in the sample, about 74% were seen once. The source was peripheral blood, collected roughly 13 months after starting pembrolizumab. The TCR was taken from an adult with mismatch repair-deficient cancer. The chain uses TRBV7-9 and TRBJ2-1; 10 positions match TRBD1. As DNA, the CDR3 is TGCGCCAGCAGCTCCACACTGCCGGGACAGGGGATCTCCTACAATGAGCAGTTCTTC. Residues: CASSSTLPGQGISYNEQFF.